Detailed here is one T cell receptor (beta chain). The data belong to a study of blood T cell repertoires in COVID-19. From germline, CDR1 is MNHEY and CDR2 SMNVEV (reference sequence). This CDR3 region has 13 residues. With 4 bases removed from V and 4 bases from J, the gap between germline ends came to 10 bases. The assay was immunoSEQ multiplex PCR, and TCRdb's table has in-frame clones only and misses some. Of about 62,000 clones listed, over 75% were seen once; the top ten hold approximately 4%. Sequencing was carried out using peripheral blood. This sequence originates from a human donor in a cohort sampled during active COVID-19. The rearrangement joins TRBV27 to TRBJ2-5; perhaps TRBD1 as D (5 bases). The DNA for the CDR3 is TGTGCCAGCAGTTGGGCAGGGCGAGAGACCCAGTACTTC. It is translated as CASSWAGRETQYF.